These 20 T cell receptor beta chains share one sample of origin, sequenced in a study of blood T cell repertoires in COVID-19. Profiled with immunoSEQ multiplex PCR; TCRdb holds only in-frame clones, not every one. The sample includes about 29,000 clones, about 80% seen only once; the top ten take around 43%. Sequencing input: peripheral blood. All receptors come from a woman aged 70-85 years with acute or convalescent COVID-19.

The chain joins TRBV6-5 to TRBJ2-1, with 7 bases fitting TRBD1. In germline, CDR1 is MNHEY, CDR2 SVGAGI. The J segment lost 4 bases and the V segment lost 0 bases, leaving 3 bases of the junction unmatched. There are 15 residues in the CDR3. CDR3 protein: CASSYSGTDYNEQFF. CDR3 coding DNA: TGTGCCAGCAGTTACTCCGGGACAGATTACAATGAGCAGTTCTTC.

In its sample, this clone was seen once. This rearrangement joins TRBV19 to TRBJ1-3, with D possibly being TRBD1 (6 bases). Trimming stripped 9 bases from V and 8 bases from J, with 20 bases between. This CDR3 has 14 residues. In germline, CDR1 is LNHDA, CDR2 SQIVND (reference sequence). CDR3: CASMETGREDTIYF. The DNA for the CDR3 is TGTGCCAGCATGGAGACAGGCCGAGAGGACACCATATATTTT.

The V gene is TRBV19, the J gene TRBJ1-6; D unclear. Deletions cut 3 bases from V and 6 bases from J, with 3 bases between. This CDR3 comprises 12 residues. Germline V gene data show CDR1 as LNHDA and CDR2 as SQIVND (reference sequence). The CDR3 coding sequence is TGTGCCAGTAGTATCTCTAATTCACCCCTCCACTTT. Its translation is CASSISNSPLHF. Complete variable domain (other parts from reference TRBV19 and TRBJ1-6): DGGITQSPKYLFRKEGQNVTLSCEQNLNHDAMYWYRQDPGQGLRLIYYSQIVNDFQKGDIAEGYSVSREKKESFPLTVTSAQKNPTAFYLCASSISNSPLHFGNGTRLTVT.

This clone has ten or more counts. The rearrangement joins TRBV19 to TRBJ2-5; perhaps TRBD1 as D (5 bases). V lost 5 bases, J lost 3 bases, and 16 bases lay in between. Germline values: CDR1 LNHDA, CDR2 SQIVND (reference sequence). This CDR3 has 15 residues. CDR3 sequence (DNA): TGTGCCAGTAGTTCGACCATACAGGCCGAAGAGACCCAGTACTTC. This translates into CASSSTIQAEETQYF.

The CDR3 sequence: CASSLETTGTAFF. CDR3 nucleotides: TGCGCCAGCAGCTTGGAGACGACAGGGACGGCTTTCTTT. The chain joins TRBV5-1 to TRBJ1-1, with 7 positions matching TRBD1. This CDR3 is 13 amino acids long. V shed 0 bases and J 11 bases; nucleotides not matched to a gene: 7. Germline-derived CDR1 and CDR2 are SGHRS and YFSETQ.

The chain couples TRBV18 to TRBJ2-1, with D maybe TRBD1 (5 bases). The CDR3 extends over 14 amino acids. V gave up 4 bases and J gave up 6 bases, with 13 bases separating them. The germline CDR1 and CDR2 sequences are KGHSH and LQKENI. CDR3 in DNA: TGTGCCAGCTCACAGTTAGGGGCCGTCAATGAGCAGTTCTTC. It yields the protein CASSQLGAVNEQFF.

This rearrangement joins TRBV7-2 to TRBJ2-7; possible D gene TRBD1, 5 bases. The length of the CDR3 is 13 residues. Per germline, CDR1 SGHTA and CDR2 FQGNSA. With 1 base removed from V and 2 bases from J, the gap between germline ends came to 6 bases. The CDR3 nucleotides are TGTGCCAGCAGCTTAGACAGGCCCTACGAGCAGTACTTC. Translation gives CASSLDRPYEQYF.

The CDR3 DNA sequence: TGTGCCAGCAGCCCAGGGGTGGTAGGGACGGAAGCTTTCTTT. Amino acids: CASSPGVVGTEAFF. The V gene is TRBV9, the J gene TRBJ1-1; TRBD1 might be the D (6 bases). The CDR3 covers 14 residues. Trimming left V 4 bases short and J 8 bases short, with 18 bases between. Germline CDR1 reads SGDLS; CDR2 reads YYNGEE.

The chain couples TRBV6-5 to TRBJ2-3, with D possibly TRBD1 on 6 matching bases. Germline CDR1 and CDR2: MNHEY and SVGAGI. The CDR3 has 16 amino acids. The germline V and J ends were trimmed by 3 bases and 0 bases, with 13 bases remaining between them. CDR3: CASSYTDSGSTDTQYF. CDR3 DNA: TGTGCCAGCAGTTATACGGACAGTGGGAGCACAGATACGCAGTATTTT.

The V and J genes are TRBV6-5 and TRBJ2-5; 8 bases match TRBD2. Per germline, CDR1 MNHEY and CDR2 SVGAGI. The V segment lost 4 bases and the J segment 9 bases; nucleotides outside the gene matches: 16. The CDR3 contains 16 residues. For the CDR3, the DNA is TGTGCCAGCAGTTCCCGGATTAGCGGGACCCGAACGGCCCAGTACTTC. The encoded protein is CASSSRISGTRTAQYF.

V is TRBV6-2 or TRBV6-3 and J is TRBJ2-1, with TRBD2 matching 11 bases. Germline V gene data show CDR1 as MNHEY and CDR2 as SVGEGT. The CDR3 consists of 17 residues. The ends lost 6 bases at V and 3 bases at J; junction bases unmatched: 10. This chain's CDR3 is CASSSPTSGSFYNEQFF. As DNA, the CDR3 is TGTGCCAGCAGCTCTCCCACTAGCGGGAGTTTCTACAATGAGCAGTTCTTC.

This chain links TRBV7-8 with TRBJ2-7; 9 bases are shared with TRBD2. CDR1 is SGHVS and CDR2 is FQNEAQ in the germline V gene. The CDR3 is made up of 22 amino acids. V gave up 3 bases and J gave up 4 bases; unmatched junction bases: 28. The CDR3: CASSFASTRGASGNSGTYEQYF. The CDR3 DNA reads TGTGCCAGCAGCTTCGCGTCGACGAGGGGGGCTAGCGGGAACTCGGGTACTTACGAGCAGTACTTC.

This clone was detected only a few times. This chain joins TRBV19 and TRBJ2-1; tentatively, D is TRBD2 (7 bases). CDR1 LNHDA and CDR2 SQIVND come from the germline V gene (reference sequence). The CDR3 has 15 amino acids. Trimming cost V 3 bases and J 7 bases, with 16 bases left between them. The CDR3 DNA follows: TGTGCCAGTAGTATTAGGGGGGGCCTCGGAAATGAGCAGTTCTTC. Its translation: CASSIRGGLGNEQFF.

This chain links TRBV28 with TRBJ2-2; 13 bases are shared with TRBD2. Germline-derived CDR1 and CDR2 are MDHEN and SYDVKM. The CDR3 length is 17 residues. Trimming removed 5 bases from V and 5 bases from J; junction bases left unmatched: 8. CDR3 in DNA: TGTGCCAGCAGTCCCCAGGGACTAGCGGGGAGTACCGGGGAGCTGTTTTTT. It encodes CASSPQGLAGSTGELFF.

This rearrangement joins TRBV7-2 to TRBJ1-6, with D maybe TRBD1 (5 bases). Trimming took off 3 bases at V and 9 bases at J, with 9 bases between the two ends. The V gene's germline CDR1 is SGHTA and CDR2 FQGNSA. The CDR3 has 13 residues. This CDR3 is CASSLTGLSPLHF. The CDR3 DNA is TGTGCCAGCAGCTTGACGGGACTTTCACCCCTCCACTTT. The full variable domain, in which reference TRBV7-2 and TRBJ1-6 provide the parts outside the CDR3, is GAGVSQSPSNKVTEKGKDVELRCDPISGHTALYWYRQSLGQGLEFLIYFQGNSAPDKSGLPSDRFSAERTGGSVSTLTIQRTQQEDSAVYLCASSLTGLSPLHFGNGTRLTVT.

The J gene is TRBJ2-1, the V gene TRBV7-9, with D tentatively TRBD2 (6 bases). Germline V CDR1 and CDR2: SEHNR, FQNEAQ (reference sequence). The length of the CDR3 is 12 residues. V lost 4 bases and J lost 6, with 7 bases in between. The DNA for the CDR3 is TGTGCCAGCAGCTGGGGGGTCAATGAGCAGTTCTTC. It yields the protein CASSWGVNEQFF.

This chain joins TRBV10-3 and TRBJ2-7, with D perhaps TRBD2 (5 bases). The CDR3 is made up of 15 amino acids. Germline V gives CDR1 ENHRY, CDR2 SYGVKD. V lost 0 bases, J lost 0 bases, and 9 bases lay in between. As DNA, the CDR3 is TGTGCCATCAGTGAGTCAAGCGGTTCCTCCTACGAGCAGTACTTC. It translates to CAISESSGSSYEQYF.

The rearrangement joins TRBV28 to TRBJ2-7, with D possibly TRBD2 on 5 matching bases. The CDR3 loop spans 13 amino acids. Germline CDR1 reads MDHEN; CDR2 reads SYDVKM. The CDR3, as DNA: TGTATGGCCAGAGGGCAAGCTACCTACGAGCAGTACTTC. Its translation: CMARGQATYEQYF.

The chain is built from TRBV5-1 and TRBJ1-4; tentative D call: TRBD1 (6 bases). The CDR3 loop spans 15 amino acids. The V gene's germline CDR1 is SGHRS and CDR2 YFSETQ. The ends were cut back, 1 base at V and 7 bases at J, with 14 bases in the middle. The CDR3 is CASSLLGGRGEKLFF. The DNA of the CDR3 is TGCGCCAGCAGCTTGTTAGGGGGTCGGGGTGAAAAACTGTTTTTT. The full variable domain, with the rest looked up from reference TRBV5-1 and TRBJ1-4, is KAGVTQTPRYLIKTRGQQVTLSCSPISGHRSVSWYQQTPGQGLQFLFEYFSETQRNKGNFPGRFSGRQFSNSRSEMNVSTLELGDSALYLCASSLLGGRGEKLFFGSGTQLSVL.

This chain uses TRBV5-6 with TRBJ1-2; 7 bases fit TRBD1. In germline, CDR1 is SGHDT, CDR2 YYEEEE. Trimming removed 4 bases from V and 4 bases from J; junction bases left unmatched: 4. This CDR3 region has 13 residues. CDR3 sequence reads: CASSPGTVYGYTF. In nucleotides, the CDR3 is TGTGCCAGCAGCCCCGGGACAGTCTATGGCTACACCTTC.